Listed below are T cell receptor beta chains from one sample, sequenced in a study of cytomegalovirus exposure and HLA in healthy donors. Produced via immunoSEQ multiplex PCR; TCRdb's table is partial and in-frame only. This sample has 190,000 or so clones; 65% to 85% occur once, and the top ten carry around 2.8%. The sequenced sample consisted of PBMCs. These receptors came from a woman between 18 and 30 years old in good health and CMV-seropositive. CDR3s include the opening cysteine and the closing phenylalanine or tryptophan. A D gene is named only where the DNA matches it firmly. Clone size is stated in some rows and not others, as once, few, many or a class when expanded.

TRBJ2-7 . . TRBV5-4 TGTGCCAGCAGCGCTCCCGGGTCTTACCCCTACGAGCAGTACTTC CASSAPGSYPYEQYF
TRBJ2-5 . . TRBV7-6 TGTGCCAGCAGCTTAGTGGGGGGGCCTGAAGAGACCCAGTACTTC CASSLVGGPEETQYF
TRBJ2-4 . . TRBV29-1 TGCAGCGTTTTCCGGAACAGGGAAAACATTCAGTACTTC CSVFRNRENIQYF
TRBJ1-1 . . TRBV7-6 TGTGCCAGCAGTGCCGACAGCAACACTGAAGCTTTCTTT CASSADSNTEAFF
TRBJ1-5 TRBD1 many TRBV7-2 TGTGCCAGCAGCTACAGGGGGGATCAGCCCCAGCATTTT CASSYRGDQPQHF
TRBJ1-5 . . TRBV13 TGTGCCAGCAGCTTGGGGCTTCAGCCCCAGCATTTT CASSLGLQPQHF
TRBJ2-7 TRBD1 . TRBV4-2 TGTGCCAGCAGCCAAGGACCCGGGACAGGCTCCTACGAGCAGTACTTC CASSQGPGTGSYEQYF
TRBJ2-7 TRBD1 . TRBV4-3 TGCGCCAGCAGCAAGGCAGGGGGCTCGGTCCCTGGCGAGCAGTACTTC CASSKAGGSVPGEQYF
TRBJ1-3 TRBD1 . TRBV2 TGTGCCAGCAGTACAGGGGGCGCAGGAAACACCATATATTTT CASSTGGAGNTIYF
TRBJ1-2 TRBD1 . TRBV6-6 TGTGCCAGCAGTTCGGACAGGGATGGCTACACCTTC CASSSDRDGYTF
TRBJ1-2 . . TRBV7-2 TGTGCCAGCAGCTTAGGGACAAATAACTATGGCTACACCTTC CASSLGTNNYGYTF
TRBJ2-5 . once TRBV2 TGTGCCAGCAGTGGATCGCGGATAGAGACCCAGTACTTC CASSGSRIETQYF
TRBJ1-6 TRBD1 . TRBV5-1 TGCGCCAGCAGCTTGTTACCTGGGGCAGGCCCGCACCACAGGGGGTCCTCCTATAATTCACCCCTCCACTTT CASSLLPGAGPHHRGSSYNSPLHF
TRBJ1-5 . . TRBV2 TGTGCCAGCAGTCCCTCCAAGACAGAGGAGCATTTT CASSPSKTEEHF
TRBJ2-7 . . TRBV6-5 TGTGCCAGCAAAATGAAGGGGAAACGGGAGCAGTACTTC CASKMKGKREQYF
TRBJ2-3 . . TRBV9 TGTGCCAGCAGTGGGGGGTTGAGGGCCCCCGGGGATACGCAGTATTTT CASSGGLRAPGDTQYF
TRBJ2-3 TRBD1 few TRBV28 TGTGCCAGCAGAGGGGGCCTCGTCACAGATACGCAGTATTTT CASRGGLVTDTQYF
TRBJ1-1 TRBD1 many TRBV6-6 TGTGCCAGCAGTATAATACAGGGGAATACTGAAGCTTTCTTT CASSIIQGNTEAFF
TRBJ2-1 TRBD1 . TRBV2 TGTGCCAGCAGAGGCCGGGACAGGGTGGTGAATGAGCAGTTCTTC CASRGRDRVVNEQFF
TRBJ1-6 . once TRBV2 TGTGCCAGCAGCCTCCGGACAGTGGCGGGGGTTTCACCCCTCCACTTT CASSLRTVAGVSPLHF
TRBJ1-5 . . TRBV29-1 TGCAGCGTTGCCCAGGGTCGGTTGGAGCCCCAGCATTTT CSVAQGRLEPQHF
TRBJ2-7 . . TRBV6-5 TGTGCCAGCAGTAGGGAGCTTCTCGAGCAGTACTTC CASSRELLEQYF
TRBJ1-1 . . TRBV23-1 TGCGCCAGCAGTCCGGGGGGAGACCCGAACACTGAAGCTTTCTTT CASSPGGDPNTEAFF
TRBJ2-7 TRBD1 . TRBV5-6 TGTGCCAGCAGCTTGGGTAAGGGGGACAGCTCCTACGAGCAGTACTTC CASSLGKGDSSYEQYF
TRBJ2-2 . . TRBV6-1 TGTGCCAGCAGTAAGACAAGGTCCGGAGGGGAGCTGTTTTTT CASSKTRSGGELFF